This TCR beta chain comes out of a study of T-cell memory formation after mild COVID-19. This clonotype turned up a few times. TCRdb re-called the 5' RACE reads through MiXCR, storing one row per CDR3 protein. Among 85,000 to 130,000 distinct CDR3 sequences listed, 8.5% to 14% were seen once. The CDR3 has 15 amino acids. V lost 5 bases and J lost 4; bases outside the gene matches: 9. Germline V gene sequence: CDR1 SEHNR, CDR2 FQNEAQ (reference sequence). The clonotype was recovered from a young man who had mild COVID-19 (a few samples of this study predate the infection). Cell type and time point are not known. Material for sequencing was PBMCs or a T cell subset sorted from them (not recorded which). The J gene is TRBJ1-1, the V gene TRBV7-9, with TRBD1 matching 8 bases. CDR3 loop: CASSPDRGGGTEAFF. The CDR3 DNA reads as TGTGCCAGCAGCCCTGACAGGGGTGGTGGCACTGAAGCTTTCTTT.